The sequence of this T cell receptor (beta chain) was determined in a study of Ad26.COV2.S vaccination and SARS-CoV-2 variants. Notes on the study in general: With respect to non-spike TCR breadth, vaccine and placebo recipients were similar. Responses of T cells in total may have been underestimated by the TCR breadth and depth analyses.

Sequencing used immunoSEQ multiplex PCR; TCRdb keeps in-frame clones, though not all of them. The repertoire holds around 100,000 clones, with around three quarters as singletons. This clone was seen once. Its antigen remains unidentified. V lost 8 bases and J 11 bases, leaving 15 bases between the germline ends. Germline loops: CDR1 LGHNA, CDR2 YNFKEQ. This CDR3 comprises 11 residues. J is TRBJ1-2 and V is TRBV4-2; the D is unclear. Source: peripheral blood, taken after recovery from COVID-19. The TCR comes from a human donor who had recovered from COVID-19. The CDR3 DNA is TGTGCCAGCGGAATTCTACGGCGGTACACCTTC. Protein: CASGILRRYTF.